Listed below are T cell receptor beta chains from one sample, sequenced in a study of blood T cell repertoires in COVID-19. Clones were read by immunoSEQ multiplex PCR, and TCRdb kept only the in-frame ones, dropping some. The sample carries about 270,000 clones, approximately 91% recorded once. The specimen sequenced was PBMCs or T cells enriched from blood (not recorded which). The receptors here all came from a middle-aged woman with acute COVID-19. CDR3s include the opening cysteine and the closing phenylalanine or tryptophan. A D gene is named only where the DNA matches it firmly. Some rows mark clone size as missing; the rest say once, few, many or name a class of expanded clone.

V gene	D gene	J gene	clone size	CDR3 length	CDR3 DNA	CDR3 protein
TRBV5-4	.	TRBJ2-5	.	14	TGTGCCAGCAGCTCTCGGGACAACCAAGAGACCCAGTACTTC	CASSSRDNQETQYF
TRBV11-3	.	TRBJ2-1	.	12	TGTGCCAGCAGCCACGACAGGCGTGAGCAGTTCTTC	CASSHDRREQFF
TRBV6-5	TRBD2	TRBJ2-1	.	15	TGTGCCAGCAGTTACTATGTCGGGGGGGACAATGAGCAGTTCTTC	CASSYYVGGDNEQFF
TRBV6-1	.	TRBJ2-7	.	14	TGTGCCAGCAGTGAAGTTAGGGGGGGATACGAGCAGTACTTC	CASSEVRGGYEQYF
TRBV5-1	.	TRBJ1-2	.	13	TGCGCCAGCAGAGAGACAGACTTCTATGGCTACACCTTC	CASRETDFYGYTF
TRBV28	TRBD1	TRBJ1-1	.	15	TGTGCCAGCAGTCCGGAGACAGGGGGTCGCGCTGAAGCTTTCTTT	CASSPETGGRAEAFF
TRBV2	TRBD1	TRBJ2-7	once	16	TGTGCCAGCAGTGAAGCGTGGGGACAGCCTTTCGACGAGCAGTACTTC	CASSEAWGQPFDEQYF
TRBV5-1	.	TRBJ1-1	.	14	TGCGCCAGCAGCTTTGATAGTCTGAACACTGAAGCTTTCTTT	CASSFDSLNTEAFF
TRBV18	.	TRBJ1-1	.	17	TGTGCCAGCTCACTCCGGCGGCAGGGACAACCGAACACTGAAGCTTTCTTT	CASSLRRQGQPNTEAFF
TRBV29-1	.	TRBJ1-3	.	13	TGCAGCGTCCGACAGACCTCTGGAAACACCATATATTTT	CSVRQTSGNTIYF
TRBV11-3	.	TRBJ1-2	.	14	TGTGCCAGCAGCTTAGACCCTCTACACTATGGCTACACCTTC	CASSLDPLHYGYTF
TRBV5-4	.	TRBJ1-4	.	13	TGTGCCAGCAACTGGCAGGGAGGTGAAAAACTGTTTTTT	CASNWQGGEKLFF
TRBV7-9	.	TRBJ2-7	once	19	TGTGCCAGCAGCAACCGAAGGGACAAGGCACCTCCCGCCTCCTACGAGCAGTACTTC	CASSNRRDKAPPASYEQYF
TRBV7-9	TRBD1	TRBJ2-1	few	15	TGTGCCAGCAGCTTGATTGATGGGACAGGGGGTGAGCAGTTCTTC	CASSLIDGTGGEQFF
TRBV18	.	TRBJ1-1	.	14	TGTGCCAGCTCACCCCAGAAGTCTAACACTGAAGCTTTCTTT	CASSPQKSNTEAFF